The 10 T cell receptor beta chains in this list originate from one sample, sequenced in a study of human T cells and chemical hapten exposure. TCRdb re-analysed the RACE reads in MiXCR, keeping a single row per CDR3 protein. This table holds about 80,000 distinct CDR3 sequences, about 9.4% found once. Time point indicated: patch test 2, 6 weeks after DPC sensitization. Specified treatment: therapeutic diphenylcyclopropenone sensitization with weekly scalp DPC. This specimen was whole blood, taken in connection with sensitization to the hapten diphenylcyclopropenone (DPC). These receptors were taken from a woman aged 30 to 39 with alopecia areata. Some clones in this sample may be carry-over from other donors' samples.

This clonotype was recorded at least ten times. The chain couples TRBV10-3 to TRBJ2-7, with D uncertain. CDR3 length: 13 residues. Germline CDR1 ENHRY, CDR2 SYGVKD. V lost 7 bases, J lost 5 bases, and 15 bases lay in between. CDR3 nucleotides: TGTGCCATCACCGGATCCCGAGAAGACGAGCAGTACTTC. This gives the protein CAITGSREDEQYF.

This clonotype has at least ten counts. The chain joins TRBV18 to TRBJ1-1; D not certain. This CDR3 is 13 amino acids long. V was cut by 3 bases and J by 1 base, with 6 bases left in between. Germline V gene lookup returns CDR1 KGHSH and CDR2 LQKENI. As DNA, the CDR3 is TGTGCCAGCTCACCGTCAGAGAACACTGAAGCTTTCTTT. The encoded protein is CASSPSENTEAFF.

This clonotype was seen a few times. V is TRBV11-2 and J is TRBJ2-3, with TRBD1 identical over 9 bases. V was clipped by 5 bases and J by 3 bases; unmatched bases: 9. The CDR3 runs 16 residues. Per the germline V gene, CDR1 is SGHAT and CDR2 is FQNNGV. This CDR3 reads CASSPWTGETTDTQYF. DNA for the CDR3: TGTGCCAGCAGCCCGTGGACAGGGGAGACGACAGATACGCAGTATTTT.

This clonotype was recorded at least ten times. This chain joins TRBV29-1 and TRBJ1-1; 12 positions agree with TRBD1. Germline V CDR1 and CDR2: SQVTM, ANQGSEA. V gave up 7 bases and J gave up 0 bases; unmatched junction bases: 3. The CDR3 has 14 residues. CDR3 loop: CSGGTGGVNTEAFF. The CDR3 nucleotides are TGCAGCGGTGGGACAGGGGGCGTGAACACTGAAGCTTTCTTT.

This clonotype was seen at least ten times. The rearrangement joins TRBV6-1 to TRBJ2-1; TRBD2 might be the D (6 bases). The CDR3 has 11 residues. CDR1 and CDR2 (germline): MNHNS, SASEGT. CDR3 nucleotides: TGTGCGGGGAGGACTAACAATGAGCAGTTCTTC. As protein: CAGRTNNEQFF.

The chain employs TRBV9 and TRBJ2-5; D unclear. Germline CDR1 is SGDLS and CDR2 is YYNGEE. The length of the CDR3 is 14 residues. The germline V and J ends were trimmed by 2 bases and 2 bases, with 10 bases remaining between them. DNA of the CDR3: TGTGCCAGCAGCGTGAGTCCACAGCAAGAGACCCAGTACTTC. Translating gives CASSVSPQQETQYF.

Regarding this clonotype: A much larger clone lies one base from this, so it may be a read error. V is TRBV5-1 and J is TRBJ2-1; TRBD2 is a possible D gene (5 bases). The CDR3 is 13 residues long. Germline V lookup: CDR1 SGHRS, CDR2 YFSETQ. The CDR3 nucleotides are TGCGCCAGCAGCTTGGCGGGGTCCAATAAGCAGTTCTTC. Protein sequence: CASSLAGSNKQFF.

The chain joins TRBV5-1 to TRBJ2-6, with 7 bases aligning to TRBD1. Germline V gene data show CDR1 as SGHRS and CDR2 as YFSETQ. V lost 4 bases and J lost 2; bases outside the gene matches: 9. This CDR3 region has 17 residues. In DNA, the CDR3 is TGCGCCAGCAGCACAGGGGCTTGGGAAGCTGGGGCCAACGTCCTGACTTTC. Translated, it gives CASSTGAWEAGANVLTF.

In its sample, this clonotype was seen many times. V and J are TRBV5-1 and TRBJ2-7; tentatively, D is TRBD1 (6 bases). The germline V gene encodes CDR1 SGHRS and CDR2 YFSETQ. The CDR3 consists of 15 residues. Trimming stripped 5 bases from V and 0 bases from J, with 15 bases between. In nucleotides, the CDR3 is TGCGCCAGCAGGACAGGCACACTCAGCTCCTACGAGCAGTACTTC. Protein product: CASRTGTLSSYEQYF.

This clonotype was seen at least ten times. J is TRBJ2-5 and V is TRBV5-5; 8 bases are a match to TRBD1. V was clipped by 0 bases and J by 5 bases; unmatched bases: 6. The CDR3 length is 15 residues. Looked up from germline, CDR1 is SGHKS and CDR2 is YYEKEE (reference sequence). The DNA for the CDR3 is TGTGCCAGCAGCTTGGGGACAGGGAAGGGGGAGACCCAGTACTTC. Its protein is CASSLGTGKGETQYF.